This TCR beta chain stems from a study of CD8 T cells in Susac syndrome (dated by TCRdb to between 2018 and 2021). Some background on the complete study: The study used repertoire sequencing to test whether antigen drove CD8+ T cell activation and differentiation in Susac syndrome. The study compared CD8+ T cell repertoire clonality among 12 healthy donors, some 14 Susac syndrome patients and approximately 16 multiple sclerosis patients.

V and J lose 3 bases and 0 bases, and a span of 6 bases separates them. The CDR3 numbers 15 residues from cysteine through phenylalanine. The kept DNA is CDR3 alone, 45 bases in frame from the first base. Reading the germline V gene gives CDR1 MGHRA and CDR2 YSYEKL. RNA was extracted with the RNeasy kit and roughly 0.45 to 1 ug was reverse transcribed using random hexamers. The immunoSEQ multiplex PCR assay, which covers 54 Vbeta and 13 Jbeta segments, was used to amplify TCR beta CDR3 regions. PCR amplification bias was corrected by using a synthetic template baseline for primer optimization and computational correction. The paper's data handling went like this. Reads were assigned to V, D and J genes according to IMGT and analyzed in immunoSEQ Analyzer, with only productive sequences retained. To calculate clonality, Shannon entropy was normalized by log2 of the number of productive unique sequences and then subtracted from one. For each patient and control, public and private clones were evaluated among the 100 most prevalent clones. Clones were defined as Susac-specific if absent from the healthy and MS cohorts, from 1052 published viral clones and from other ImmuneACCESS disease sequences. The public reads were reanalyzed by TCRdb: fastp trimming at Q25, MiXCR alignment, in-frame beta chains only. CDR3 protein sequences are deduplicated, and each keeps its most common genes and DNA. V and J calls and clone size were set by TCRdb, not the authors. The sample records about 60,000 distinct CDR3 sequences, more than 80% of which are singletons. The top ten hold 0.2% of the sample.

Beyond this particular receptor, the publication reports: The number of individuals in the TCR sequencing and HLA analysis was recognized as being relatively small.

In its sample, this clonotype was seen once. What this receptor recognizes is not known. There are no base qualities to consult, and no much larger clone falls within one base. A single read offers scant evidence. High-throughput TCR beta sequencing profiled peripheral blood CD8+ and CD4+ T cells from healthy donors, Susac syndrome patients and multiple sclerosis patients. Healthy donors were included as age- and sex-matched controls. Bulk CD8+ and CD4+ T cells were purified by magnetic negative isolation, whereas CD8+ TEMRA cells were enriched by FACS. Blood was collected in EDTA tubes and processed within 24 hours, with PBMCs isolated through density gradient centrifugation. PBMCs intended for TCR sequencing were cryopreserved in liquid nitrogen and thawed later in a water bath at 37 degrees C. The sorted or isolated CD4+, CD8+ and CD8+ TEMRA cells had a purity of 90% or higher.

Sequencing input: CD8+ T cells from PBMCs. This receptor was taken from a human donor in good health. The chain was built from TRBV4-1 and TRBJ2-6, with TRBD2 perhaps the D gene, on 6 matching bases. CDR3 loop: CASSQGGSGANVLTF. The DNA sequence follows: TGCGCCAGCAGCCAGGGGGGCTCTGGGGCCAACGTCCTGACTTTC.